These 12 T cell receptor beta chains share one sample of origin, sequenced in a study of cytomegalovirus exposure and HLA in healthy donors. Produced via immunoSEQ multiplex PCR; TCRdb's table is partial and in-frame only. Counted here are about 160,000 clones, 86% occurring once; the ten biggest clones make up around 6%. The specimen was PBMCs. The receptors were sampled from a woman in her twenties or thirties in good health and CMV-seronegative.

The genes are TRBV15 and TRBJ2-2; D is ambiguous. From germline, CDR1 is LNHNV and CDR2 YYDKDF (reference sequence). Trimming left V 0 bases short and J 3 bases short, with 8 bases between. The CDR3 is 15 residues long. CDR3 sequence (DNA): TGTGCCACCAGCAGAGATTTAGGAGACACCGGGGAGCTGTTTTTT. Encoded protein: CATSRDLGDTGELFF.

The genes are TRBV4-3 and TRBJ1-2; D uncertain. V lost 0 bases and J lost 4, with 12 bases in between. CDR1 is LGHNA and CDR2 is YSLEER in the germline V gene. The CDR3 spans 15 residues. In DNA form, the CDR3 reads TGCGCCAGCAGCCAAGATCTGCAGGCCCCCTATGGCTACACCTTC. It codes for CASSQDLQAPYGYTF.

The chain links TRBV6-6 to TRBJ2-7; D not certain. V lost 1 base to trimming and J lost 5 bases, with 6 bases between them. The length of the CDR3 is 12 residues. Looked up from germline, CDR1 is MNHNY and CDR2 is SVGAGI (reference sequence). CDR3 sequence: CASSYLLNEQYF. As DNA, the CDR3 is TGTGCCAGCAGTTACTTGCTGAACGAGCAGTACTTC.

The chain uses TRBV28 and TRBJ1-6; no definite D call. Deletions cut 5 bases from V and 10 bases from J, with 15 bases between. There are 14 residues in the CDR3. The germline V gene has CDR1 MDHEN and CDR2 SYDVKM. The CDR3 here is CASSTTPQDSPLHF. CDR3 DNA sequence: TGTGCCAGCAGTACTACGCCCCAGGACTCACCCCTCCACTTT.

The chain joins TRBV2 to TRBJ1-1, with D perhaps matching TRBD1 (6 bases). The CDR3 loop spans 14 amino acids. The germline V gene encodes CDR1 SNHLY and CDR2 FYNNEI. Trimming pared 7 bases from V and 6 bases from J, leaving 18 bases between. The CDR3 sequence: CASTAGEVVAEAFF. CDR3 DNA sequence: TGTGCCAGCACGGCAGGGGAGGTTGTAGCTGAAGCTTTCTTT. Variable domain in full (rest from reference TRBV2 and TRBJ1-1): EPEVTQTPSHQVTQMGQEVILRCVPISNHLYFYWYRQILGQKVEFLVSFYNNEISEKSEIFDDQFSVERPDGSNFTLKIRSTKLEDSAMYFCASTAGEVVAEAFFGQGTRLTVV.

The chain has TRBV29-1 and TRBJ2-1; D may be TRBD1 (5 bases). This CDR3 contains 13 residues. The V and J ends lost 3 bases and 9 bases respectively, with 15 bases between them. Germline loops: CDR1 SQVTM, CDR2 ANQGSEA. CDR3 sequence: CSVDAPGRREQFF. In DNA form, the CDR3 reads TGCAGCGTTGATGCCCCAGGGCGGCGTGAGCAGTTCTTC.

The CDR3 region has the DNA TGTGCCAGCAGCGGTGACAGACTTAACACTGAAGCTTTCTTT. It specifies CASSGDRLNTEAFF. The chain employs TRBV7-2 and TRBJ1-1; TRBD1 is a possible D gene (5 bases). Germline assignment: CDR1 SGHTA and CDR2 FQGNSA. V was clipped by 5 bases and J by 2 bases, with 12 bases between them. This CDR3 has 14 residues.

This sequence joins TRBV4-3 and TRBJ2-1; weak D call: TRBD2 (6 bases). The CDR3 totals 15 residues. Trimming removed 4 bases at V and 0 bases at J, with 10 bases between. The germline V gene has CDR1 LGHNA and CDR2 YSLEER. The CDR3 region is CASSPRAGSYNEQFF. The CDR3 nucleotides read TGCGCCAGCAGCCCTAGAGCGGGCTCCTACAATGAGCAGTTCTTC.

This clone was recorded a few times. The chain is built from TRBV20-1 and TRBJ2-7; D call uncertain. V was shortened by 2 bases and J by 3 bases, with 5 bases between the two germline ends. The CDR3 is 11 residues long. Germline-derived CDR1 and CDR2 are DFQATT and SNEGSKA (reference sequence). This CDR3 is CSARLGYEQYF. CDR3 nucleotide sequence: TGCAGTGCTAGATTGGGCTACGAGCAGTACTTC.

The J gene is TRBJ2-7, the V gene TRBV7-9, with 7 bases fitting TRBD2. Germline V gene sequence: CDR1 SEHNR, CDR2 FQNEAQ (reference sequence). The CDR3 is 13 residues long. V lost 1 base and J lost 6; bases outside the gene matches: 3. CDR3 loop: CASSLGSGGEQYF. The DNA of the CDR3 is TGTGCCAGCAGCTTAGGATCGGGGGGCGAGCAGTACTTC.

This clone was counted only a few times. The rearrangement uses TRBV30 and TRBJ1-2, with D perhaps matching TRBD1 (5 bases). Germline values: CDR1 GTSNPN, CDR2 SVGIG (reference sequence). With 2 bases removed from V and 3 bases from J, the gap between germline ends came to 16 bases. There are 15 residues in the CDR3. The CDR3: CAWSRGRAGHYGYTF. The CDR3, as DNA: TGTGCCTGGAGTCGTGGCAGGGCCGGACACTATGGCTACACCTTC. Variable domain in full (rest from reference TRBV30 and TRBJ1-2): SQTIHQWPATLVQPVGSPLSLECTVEGTSNPNLYWYRQAAGRGLQLLFYSVGIGQISSEVPQNLSASRPQDRQFILSSKKLLLSDSGFYLCAWSRGRAGHYGYTFGSGTRLTVV.

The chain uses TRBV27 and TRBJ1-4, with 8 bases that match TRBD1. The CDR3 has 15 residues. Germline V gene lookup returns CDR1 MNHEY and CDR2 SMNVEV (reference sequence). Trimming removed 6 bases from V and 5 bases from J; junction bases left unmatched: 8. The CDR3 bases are TGTGCCAGCAGATTGAACCGGGACAGGAATGAAAAACTGTTTTTT. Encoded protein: CASRLNRDRNEKLFF.